The sequence of this TCR beta chain was determined in a study of blood T cell repertoires in COVID-19. The protocol was immunoSEQ multiplex PCR, while the TCRdb copy is restricted to in-frame clones and leaves out a portion. The repertoire has about 60,000 clones, around 80% of them found once; the top ten carry approximately 7.7%. The CDR3 runs 13 residues. Deletions cut 4 bases from V and 7 bases from J, with 10 bases between. Germline V gene sequence: CDR1 WSHSY, CDR2 SAAADI. Sequenced input: peripheral blood. The receptor's source is a woman of 80 years or more with acute or convalescent COVID-19. The rearrangement joins TRBV10-2 to TRBJ2-2; D uncertain. The CDR3 loop is CASSASGGGELFF. The DNA for the CDR3 is TGCGCCAGCAGTGCGTCCGGTGGCGGGGAGCTGTTTTTT.